Below are 24 T cell receptor beta chains sequenced from a single sample in a study of T cell changes during pregnancy in multiple sclerosis. Some clones are missing from TCRdb's copy, which holds only in-frame ones; the method was immunoSEQ multiplex PCR. The sample has roughly 90,000 clones; approximately 89% are singletons. The source material was peripheral blood, sampled before pregnancy. Every receptor here comes from a female donor with multiple sclerosis, enrolled in a pregnancy study.

DNA for the CDR3: TGTGCCAGCAGCTTGCGGATCTCAGATACGCAGTATTTT. As protein: CASSLRISDTQYF. This chain uses TRBV7-7 with TRBJ2-3; D is uncertain. CDR3 size: 13 residues. Trimming removed 3 bases from V and 4 bases from J, with 8 bases in between. Germline V gives CDR1 SSHAT, CDR2 FNYEAQ (reference sequence).

The CDR3 is CASSLWDSLTEAFF. In nucleotides, the CDR3 is TGCGCCAGCAGCTTGTGGGACAGCCTCACTGAAGCTTTCTTT. The chain recombines TRBV5-1 with TRBJ1-1, with 7 bases aligning to TRBD1. Per the germline V gene, CDR1 is SGHRS and CDR2 is YFSETQ. The CDR3 runs to 14 residues. The V gene end was trimmed by 1 base and the J gene end by 4 bases; junction bases not matched to a gene: 4.

The J gene is TRBJ2-4, the V gene TRBV9; 8 bases fit TRBD1. This CDR3 has 15 residues. V trimming: 4 bases; J trimming: 6 bases; junction bases outside the gene matches: 9. In germline, CDR1 is SGDLS, CDR2 YYNGEE. CDR3 bases: TGTGCCAGCAGCAGACAGGGGATGACTGGAAACATTCAGTACTTC. It is translated as CASSRQGMTGNIQYF.

This clone was counted a few times. This chain connects TRBV5-1 to TRBJ1-1; maybe TRBD1 (6 bases). From germline, CDR1 is SGHRS and CDR2 YFSETQ. The CDR3 runs to 14 residues. Trimming cost V 2 bases and J 7 bases, with 15 bases left between them. The CDR3 sequence: CASSLLSGELEAFF. CDR3 coding DNA: TGCGCCAGCAGCTTATTGTCAGGGGAGCTTGAAGCTTTCTTT.

The rearrangement joins TRBV7-9 to TRBJ1-1; 7 bases align to TRBD1. Looked up from germline, CDR1 is SEHNR and CDR2 is FQNEAQ (reference sequence). The CDR3 sequence is 14 residues long. V was clipped by 4 bases and J by 4 bases; unmatched bases: 6. CDR3 region: CASSSLAGGTEAFF. CDR3 sequence (DNA): TGTGCCAGCAGCTCGCTGGCAGGGGGCACTGAAGCTTTCTTT.

This chain uses TRBV10-3 with TRBJ2-3, with TRBD1 matching over 7 bases. Germline V gene lookup returns CDR1 ENHRY and CDR2 SYGVKD. V lost 10 bases, J lost 0 bases, and 4 bases stayed unmatched. There are 13 residues in the CDR3. The CDR3 protein is CATQQGSTDTQYF. DNA of the CDR3: TGTGCCACCCAACAGGGGAGCACAGATACGCAGTATTTT.

V gene TRBV11-2 combines with J gene TRBJ2-1, with D perhaps TRBD2 (5 bases). Per germline, CDR1 SGHAT and CDR2 FQNNGV. This CDR3 is 17 amino acids long. Trimming removed 7 bases at V and 3 bases at J, with 22 bases between. The DNA for the CDR3 is TGTGCCAGCACCCAAAGGGCACTAGTAGAAGACTACAATGAGCAGTTCTTC. Protein: CASTQRALVEDYNEQFF.

The chain combines TRBV27 with TRBJ2-6, with D perhaps matching TRBD1 (5 bases). The CDR3 is 17 amino acids. Between the trimmed V and J ends, which lost 2 bases and 0 bases, there was a span of 11 bases. Germline-derived CDR1 and CDR2 are MNHEY and SMNVEV (reference sequence). CDR3 protein: CASSLQGYSSGANVLTF. DNA for the CDR3: TGTGCCAGCAGTTTACAGGGTTACTCCTCTGGGGCCAACGTCCTGACTTTC.

The genes are TRBV21-1 and TRBJ2-1; the D call TRBD1 from the table was never checked on the DNA. TRBV21-1 is reported as a pseudogene. This CDR3 has 16 residues. CDR3 nucleotide sequence: TGTGCCAGCAGTCCCCGACAGGCCAACTCCTACAATGAGCAGTTCTTC. Its translation: CASSPRQANSYNEQFF.

This clone was counted once. The rearrangement links TRBV4-2 to TRBJ1-2; 7 bases align to TRBD1. The CDR3 length is 15 residues. J was trimmed by 5 bases and V by 0 bases; bases with no gene match: 6. From germline, CDR1 is LGHNA and CDR2 YNFKEQ. The CDR3 nucleotides read TGTGCCAGCAGCCAAGATGGGGACAGTCATTATGGCTACACCTTC. It codes for CASSQDGDSHYGYTF.

This chain joins TRBV10-3 and TRBJ2-5; TRBD1 agrees at 10 bases. The CDR3 has 15 residues. Germline CDR1 reads ENHRY; CDR2 reads SYGVKD. Unmatched junction bases numbered 8, after V lost 6 bases and J lost 4 bases. The CDR3 bases are TGTGCCATCAGCCCCGGGACAGGGGTCCCAGAGACCCAGTACTTC. Translation gives CAISPGTGVPETQYF.

V and J are TRBV18 and TRBJ1-6; 8 bases are shared with TRBD1. V trimming: 3 bases; J trimming: 7 bases; junction bases outside the gene matches: 2. The CDR3 extends over 14 amino acids. Germline-derived CDR1 and CDR2 are KGHSH and LQKENI. The CDR3 here is CASSPTGGNSPLHF. As DNA, the CDR3 is TGTGCCAGCTCACCTACAGGGGGAAATTCACCCCTCCACTTT.

This clone was seen only once. The chain recombines TRBV5-4 with TRBJ1-2; D remains unclear. This CDR3 is 15 amino acids long. Germline CDR1 reads SGHNT; CDR2 reads YYREEE (reference sequence). V shed 2 bases and J shed 0 bases, with 11 bases lying between them. The CDR3: CASSFGLSPNYGYTF. In DNA form, the CDR3 reads TGTGCCAGCAGCTTTGGGCTCAGCCCTAACTATGGCTACACCTTC.

The chain employs TRBV5-1 and TRBJ2-3, with 11 nucleotides matching TRBD2. The V gene's germline CDR1 is SGHRS and CDR2 YFSETQ. The length of the CDR3 is 16 residues. V was pared by 3 bases and J by 4 bases, with 7 bases of the junction left unmatched. DNA of the CDR3: TGCGCCAGCAGCTCTCTAGCGGGGGGTGGGCCAGATACGCAGTATTTT. Protein sequence: CASSSLAGGGPDTQYF.

This rearrangement joins TRBV4-1 to TRBJ2-4; TRBD2 matches at 8 bases. There are 14 residues in the CDR3. The J segment lost 15 bases and the V segment lost 0 bases, leaving 10 bases of the junction unmatched. Germline V gives CDR1 MGHRA, CDR2 YSYEKL. The CDR3, as DNA: TGCGCCAGCAGCCAAGAAAGTTCCGGGAGGGCGATGTACTTC. Amino acid sequence: CASSQESSGRAMYF.

The chain uses TRBV2 and TRBJ1-2, with D uncertain. Germline V lookup: CDR1 SNHLY, CDR2 FYNNEI. V was trimmed by 6 bases and J by 6 bases, leaving 5 bases between them. The CDR3 covers 10 residues. The CDR3 DNA reads TGTGCCAGCAGGCCTAATGGCTACACCTTC. Translated, it gives CASRPNGYTF.

The J gene is TRBJ2-2, the V gene TRBV10-3; 12 nucleotides match TRBD2. V lost 6 bases to trimming and J lost 5 bases; unmatched junction nucleotides: 1. Germline V gene sequence: CDR1 ENHRY, CDR2 SYGVKD. This CDR3 contains 14 residues. CDR3 protein: CAIRGTSGTGELFF. The CDR3 DNA is TGTGCCATCAGGGGGACTAGCGGGACCGGGGAGCTGTTTTTT.

The rearrangement joins TRBV18 to TRBJ1-1, with 9 bases identical to TRBD1. This CDR3 region has 17 residues. CDR1 and CDR2 (germline): KGHSH, LQKENI. After removal of 3 bases from V and 0 bases from J, the junction contained 8 bases not matched to a gene. As DNA, the CDR3 is TGTGCCAGCTCACCGGGGGGGACAGGGATTATGAACACTGAAGCTTTCTTT. Protein sequence: CASSPGGTGIMNTEAFF.

This clone turned up a few times. This chain links TRBV6-6 with TRBJ1-3; no reliable D call. The CDR3 is made up of 13 amino acids. V lost 6 bases to trimming and J lost 4 bases, with 10 bases between them. The germline V gene has CDR1 MNHNY and CDR2 SVGAGI (reference sequence). The CDR3 protein is CASRALRGNTIYF. As DNA, the CDR3 is TGTGCCAGCAGAGCCCTCCGAGGAAACACCATATATTTT.

CDR3 nucleotides: TGTGCCAGCAGAGCGGGGGGGCCCACAGATACGCAGTATTTT. It translates to CASRAGGPTDTQYF. This rearrangement joins TRBV27 to TRBJ2-3, with 10 nucleotides matching TRBD2. Germline V gives CDR1 MNHEY, CDR2 SMNVEV (reference sequence). The CDR3 totals 14 residues. V lost 6 bases and J lost 2; bases outside the gene matches: 2.

The genes are TRBV7-9 and TRBJ2-3, with D possibly matching TRBD1 (6 bases). Trimming left V 5 bases short and J 3 bases short, with 18 bases between. The germline CDR1 and CDR2 sequences are SEHNR and FQNEAQ (reference sequence). The CDR3 is 16 residues long. CDR3 coding DNA: TGTGCCAGCAGCCCCCGGCCGGGACAAAGGACAGATACGCAGTATTTT. Translation gives CASSPRPGQRTDTQYF.

The chain links TRBV25-1 to TRBJ1-1; TRBD1 might be the D (5 bases). V dropped 4 bases and J dropped 4 bases, with 10 bases sitting between them. Germline CDR1 is MGHDK and CDR2 is SYGVNS. This CDR3 contains 13 residues. The CDR3: CASSGRVATEAFF. The DNA of the CDR3 is TGTGCCAGCAGTGGCAGGGTGGCCACTGAAGCTTTCTTT. The entire variable domain, with the rest obtained from reference TRBV25-1 and TRBJ1-1, is as follows: EADIYQTPRYLVIGTGKKITLECSQTMGHDKMYWYQQDPGMELHLIHYSYGVNSTEKGDLSSESTVSRIRTEHFPLTLESARPSHTSQYLCASSGRVATEAFFGQGTRLTVV.

In this sample, this clone turned up once. The chain uses TRBV7-9 and TRBJ2-1, with TRBD2 identical over 9 bases. CDR3 length equals 15 residues. With 3 bases clipped from V and 14 bases from J, the junction kept 14 bases outside the gene matches. Germline CDR1 and CDR2: SEHNR and FQNEAQ (reference sequence). The CDR3: CASSFWDTRTSEEFF. CDR3 sequence (DNA): TGTGCCAGCAGCTTTTGGGACACCAGGACTAGCGAGGAGTTCTTC.

The chain uses TRBV7-2 and TRBJ1-5; D is perhaps TRBD1 (6 bases). This CDR3 region has 15 residues. CDR1 is SGHTA, CDR2 FQGNSA, per germline. Trimming removed 5 bases at V and 1 base at J, with 12 bases between. The CDR3 DNA sequence: TGTGCCAGCAGCCCAGACAGGCTAAGCAATCAGCCCCAGCATTTT. Encoded protein: CASSPDRLSNQPQHF.